Sequencing of this T cell receptor beta chain was carried out in a study of cytomegalovirus exposure and HLA in healthy donors. Turning to the study itself: Falling in the Caucasian-associated ancestry cluster were about four fifths of approximately 400 genotyped donors.

Per germline, CDR1 LNHDA and CDR2 SQIVND (reference sequence). Trimming cost V 6 bases and J 0 bases, with 11 bases left between them. This CDR3 is 14 amino acids long. In the PCR, 60 Vbeta and 13 Jbeta primers were used. Only in-frame clones appear in the TCRdb table, and some are missing; sequencing was by immunoSEQ multiplex PCR. The data contain tens of thousands of clones, about two thirds of them singletons. Of note for this clone: Its antigen is currently unknown.

General study points: TCR beta V- and J-gene trimming was later associated with a missense DCLRE1C variant. Likely technical artifact: a cluster of highly shared sequence variants.

The sequenced material came from PBMCs. The sequence derives from a woman in her forties in good health and CMV-seropositive. V usage is TRBV19 and J usage is TRBJ1-1; D call uncertain. Here the CDR3 DNA reads TGTGCCAGTAGGCACTTCTCGGTGAACACTGAAGCTTTCTTT. This translates into CASRHFSVNTEAFF.